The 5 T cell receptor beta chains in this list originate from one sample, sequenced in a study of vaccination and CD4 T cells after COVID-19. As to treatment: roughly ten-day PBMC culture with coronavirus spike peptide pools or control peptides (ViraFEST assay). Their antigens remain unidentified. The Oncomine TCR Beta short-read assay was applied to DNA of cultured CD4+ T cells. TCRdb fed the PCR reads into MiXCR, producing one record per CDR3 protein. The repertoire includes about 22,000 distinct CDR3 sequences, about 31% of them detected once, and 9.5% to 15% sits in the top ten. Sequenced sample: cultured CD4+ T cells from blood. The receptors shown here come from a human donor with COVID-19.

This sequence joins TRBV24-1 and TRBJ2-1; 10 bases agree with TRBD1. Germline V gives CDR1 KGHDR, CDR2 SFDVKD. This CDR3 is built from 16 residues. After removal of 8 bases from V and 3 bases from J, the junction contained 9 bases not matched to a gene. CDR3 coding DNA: TGTGCCACCAATGACACAGGGACAGGGGTCTACAATGAGCAGTTCTTC. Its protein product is CATNDTGTGVYNEQFF.

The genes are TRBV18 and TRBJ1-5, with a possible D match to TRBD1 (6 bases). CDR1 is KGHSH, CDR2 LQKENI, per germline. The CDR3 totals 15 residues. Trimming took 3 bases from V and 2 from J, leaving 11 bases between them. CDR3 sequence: CASSPRGGGNQPQHF. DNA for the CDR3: TGTGCCAGCTCACCCCGGGGGGGCGGCAATCAGCCCCAGCATTTT.

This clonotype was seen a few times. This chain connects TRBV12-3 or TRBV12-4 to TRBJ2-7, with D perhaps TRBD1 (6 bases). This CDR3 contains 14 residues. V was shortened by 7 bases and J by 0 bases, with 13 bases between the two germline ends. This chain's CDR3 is CASTKDRSSYEQYF. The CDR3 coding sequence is TGTGCCAGCACCAAAGACAGGAGCTCCTACGAGCAGTACTTC.

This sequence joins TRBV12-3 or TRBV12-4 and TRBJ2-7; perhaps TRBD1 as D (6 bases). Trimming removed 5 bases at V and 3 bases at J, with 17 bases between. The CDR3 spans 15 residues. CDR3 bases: TGTGCCAGCAGTGTCCGAAGAGGGGGTTACTACGAGCAGTACTTC. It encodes CASSVRRGGYYEQYF.

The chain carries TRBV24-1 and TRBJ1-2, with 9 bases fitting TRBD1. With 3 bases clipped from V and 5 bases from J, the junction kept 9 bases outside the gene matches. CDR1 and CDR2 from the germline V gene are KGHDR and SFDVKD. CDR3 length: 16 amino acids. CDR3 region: CATSDVPGQGSYGYTF. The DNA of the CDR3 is TGTGCCACCAGTGATGTCCCGGGACAGGGTAGTTATGGCTACACCTTC.